This T cell receptor (beta chain) was identified in a study of blood T cell repertoires in COVID-19. The method was immunoSEQ multiplex PCR; TCRdb's version includes in-frame clones alone and lacks a portion of them. The sample lists fewer than 250,000 clones; roughly 80% were seen once. CDR3 length: 13 amino acids. Germline V gene data show CDR1 as SEHNR and CDR2 as FQNEAQ (reference sequence). Between the trimmed V and J ends, which lost 3 bases and 6 bases, there was a span of 9 bases. The source is a woman of 80 years or more with COVID-19, enrolled during active disease. The sample taken for sequencing was peripheral blood. V usage is TRBV7-9 and J usage is TRBJ2-1, with D tentatively TRBD1 (6 bases). CDR3 in amino acids: CASSLIGGNEQFF. DNA of the CDR3: TGTGCCAGCAGCTTGATAGGGGGCAATGAGCAGTTCTTC. The full variable domain, with the rest looked up from reference TRBV7-9 and TRBJ2-1, is DTGVSQNPRHKITKRGQNVTFRCDPISEHNRLYWYRQTLGQGPEFLTYFQNEAQLEKSRLLSDRFSAERPKGSFSTLEIQRTEQGDSAMYLCASSLIGGNEQFFGPGTRLTVL.